This TCR beta chain was observed in a study of post-analysis software for immune sequencing data. The study's findings and limits: Among 5 or 6 TRBV segments more frequent in patients than controls were TRBV5-6, TRBV5-1 and TRBV20-1.

As regards this clonotype: Antigen specificity is unknown.

Unmatched junction bases numbered 10, after V lost 5 bases and J lost 3 bases. The CDR3 extends over 15 amino acids. Germline V gene data show CDR1 as SQVTM and CDR2 as ANQGSEA. Sequencing libraries made from TCR beta cDNA carried unique molecular identifiers. T cells numbering roughly 0.85 to 11 million gave rise to around 500,000 cDNA molecules. TCRdb passed the PCR reads through MiXCR, listing each CDR3 protein once. The table lists a few hundred thousand distinct CDR3 sequences, 35% to 40% of them singletons, with 4% to 6% in the top ten. The TCR originated in a girl between 10 and 17 years old with multiple sclerosis. V and J are TRBV29-1 and TRBJ2-3; 8 nucleotides agree with TRBD2. Sequenced sample: blood. CDR3 region: CSVPGAGGRTDTQYF. CDR3 DNA: TGCAGCGTTCCTGGGGCGGGAGGTCGGACAGATACGCAGTATTTT.